The 2 T cell receptor beta chains reported below all come from one sample, sequenced in a study of early T cells in non-severe SARS-CoV-2 infection. TCRdb ran MiXCR on the 5' RACE reads and lists one entry per CDR3 protein. There are around 88,000 distinct CDR3 sequences in the sample; approximately 14% occur only once, and over 6.5% lies in the top ten. Source material: whole blood. These receptors originate from an adult who was a healthcare worker with PCR-confirmed SARS-CoV-2 infection or an uninfected control (not recorded which).

This clonotype has ten or more counts. The rearrangement joins TRBV9 to TRBJ2-7; 11 positions match TRBD1. The CDR3 length is 15 residues. Germline lookup yields CDR1 SGDLS and CDR2 YYNGEE. The V gene end was trimmed by 4 bases and the J gene end by 3 bases; junction bases not matched to a gene: 6. Written as DNA, the CDR3 is TGTGCCAGCAGCCCCTCAGGGACAGGGGGCTACGAGCAGTACTTC. Translating gives CASSPSGTGGYEQYF.

This clonotype has only a few counts. The chain joins TRBV11-2 to TRBJ2-5, with unresolved D. This CDR3 has 15 amino acids. With 3 bases removed from V and 0 bases from J, the gap between germline ends came to 11 bases. The germline gives CDR1 SGHAT, CDR2 FQNNGV. The DNA of the CDR3 is TGTGCCAGCAGCTTGGGGATATTGAACCAAGAGACCCAGTACTTC. Its translation: CASSLGILNQETQYF.